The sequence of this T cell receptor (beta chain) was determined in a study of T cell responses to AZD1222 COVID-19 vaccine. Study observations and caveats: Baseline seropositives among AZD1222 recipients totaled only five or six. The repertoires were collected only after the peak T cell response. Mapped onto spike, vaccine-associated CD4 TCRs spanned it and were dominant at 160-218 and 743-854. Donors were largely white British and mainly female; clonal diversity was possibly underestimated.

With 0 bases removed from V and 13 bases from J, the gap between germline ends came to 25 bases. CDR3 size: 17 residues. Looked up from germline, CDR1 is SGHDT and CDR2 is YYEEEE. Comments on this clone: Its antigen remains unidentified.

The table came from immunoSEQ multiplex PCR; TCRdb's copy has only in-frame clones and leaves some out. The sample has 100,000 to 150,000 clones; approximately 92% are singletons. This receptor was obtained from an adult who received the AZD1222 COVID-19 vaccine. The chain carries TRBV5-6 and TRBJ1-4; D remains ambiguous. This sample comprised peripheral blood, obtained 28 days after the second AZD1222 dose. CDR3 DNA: TGTGCCAGCAGCTTGGTACAGTTGGGCCCCGGGCCTGGGAGACTGTTTTTT. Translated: CASSLVQLGPGPGRLFF.